This T cell receptor beta chain derives from a study of blood T cell repertoires in COVID-19. Study-wide context: The United States, Italy and Spain provided the acute and convalescent COVID-19 samples. T cells, B-cell-depleted T cells, or PBMCs provided the cDNA or gDNA that served as material.

This CDR3 is built from 13 residues. The germline CDR1 and CDR2 sequences are SGHRS and YFSETQ. Trimming took off 1 base at V and 1 base at J, with 4 bases between the two ends. Per the study methods: Reference gene primers were amplified, and this amplification served to estimate nucleated cell counts. The table came from immunoSEQ multiplex PCR; TCRdb's copy has only in-frame clones and leaves some out. V and J calls and clone size are those listed in that table; D and trimming were worked out from the DNA. The profile shows roughly 300,000 clones, 65% to 90% of them singletons. This clone was recorded once.

This TCR was recovered from a human donor in a cohort sampled during active COVID-19. Sequencing was done on a sample of peripheral blood. The chain joins TRBV5-1 to TRBJ2-3; no clear D gene. Written as DNA, the CDR3 is TGCGCCAGCAGCTTGACAGGCACAGATACGCAGTATTTT. Encoded protein: CASSLTGTDTQYF.